Sequencing of this TCR beta chain was carried out in a study of blood T cells in healthy people across ages. The study, taken as a whole, reports: The unsorted PBMCs prevented any conclusive comparison of naive versus antigen-experienced cells. Long-lived donors exceeded aged donors in naive CD4+ cells and diversity.

Only a few counts were recorded for this clonotype. Antigen specificity is unknown. Peripheral blood, about 10 milliliters per donor, was collected. Combining a sample-barcoded 5' primer with a J-beta primer mix, a second PCR ran for about 6 to 11 cycles. TCRdb itself ran the 5' RACE reads through MiXCR, one entry per CDR3 protein. In the table there are over 600,000 distinct CDR3 sequences, 45% to 70% of which are singletons. The receptor comes from a man aged 35 to 55 in good health. The sample taken for sequencing was blood.

The CDR3 protein is CASSLEWRGGQTQYF. The CDR3, as DNA: TGTGCCAGCAGCTTAGAGTGGAGGGGAGGGCAGACCCAGTACTTC. The chain uses TRBV7-2 and TRBJ2-5; 7 bases align to TRBD2. V lost 1 base and J lost 6; bases outside the gene matches: 8. The germline V gene encodes CDR1 SGHTA and CDR2 FQGNSA. CDR3 length: 15 residues.